Below are 10 T cell receptor beta chains sequenced from a single sample in a study of blood T cell repertoires in COVID-19. The protocol was immunoSEQ multiplex PCR, while the TCRdb copy is restricted to in-frame clones and leaves out a portion. The sample holds 150,000 or so clones, 75% to 90% seen once. The sample was PBMCs or T cells enriched from blood (not recorded which). The receptors were sampled from a man aged 65-85 years who had been exposed to COVID-19.

The J gene is TRBJ2-3, the V gene TRBV7-2, with TRBD2 identical over 9 bases. CDR1 SGHTA and CDR2 FQGNSA come from the germline V gene. CDR3 length: 16 amino acids. After removal of 6 bases from V and 2 bases from J, the junction contained 9 bases not matched to a gene. The CDR3 coding sequence is TGTGCCAGCAGTCGTAGCGGGGGTCCTAACACAGATACGCAGTATTTT. Its translation is CASSRSGGPNTDTQYF.

The V call is TRBV7-8, the J call TRBJ1-1; the D gene is possibly TRBD1 (5 bases). The V end was cut by 6 bases, the J end by 3 bases, with 14 bases between. CDR3 length equals 14 residues. Germline loops: CDR1 SGHVS, CDR2 FQNEAQ. The CDR3 region is CASRKGISDTEAFF. CDR3 nucleotides: TGTGCCAGCAGAAAGGGGATATCGGACACTGAAGCTTTCTTT.

The chain links TRBV5-4 to TRBJ1-4; tentatively, D is TRBD1 (5 bases). Germline-derived CDR1 and CDR2 are SGHNT and YYREEE (reference sequence). This CDR3 is 15 amino acids long. Trimming pared 0 bases from V and 4 bases from J, leaving 10 bases between. The CDR3 sequence is CASSLGGVNNEKLFF. CDR3 nucleotides: TGTGCCAGCAGCTTGGGGGGGGTTAATAATGAAAAACTGTTTTTT. The variable domain in full, completed from reference TRBV5-4 and TRBJ1-4, reads ETGVTQSPTHLIKTRGQQVTLRCSSQSGHNTVSWYQQALGQGPQFIFQYYREEENGRGNFPPRFSGLQFPNYSSELNVNALELDDSALYLCASSLGGVNNEKLFFGSGTQLSVL.

The rearrangement uses TRBV11-2 and TRBJ2-2, with TRBD2 as a possible D gene (6 bases). V lost 0 bases, J lost 1 base, and 9 bases lay in between. CDR1 is SGHAT, CDR2 FQNNGV, per germline. The CDR3 spans 16 residues. The CDR3, as DNA: TGTGCCAGCAGCTTAGATTTGCGGGGGAACACCGGGGAGCTGTTTTTT. Protein: CASSLDLRGNTGELFF.

The CDR3 DNA is TGTGCCAGCAGTCCCGGGGACACCGGTGGCTACACCTTC. Translating gives CASSPGDTGGYTF. This sequence joins TRBV6-5 and TRBJ1-2, with D possibly matching TRBD1 (6 bases). V was trimmed by 5 bases and J by 7 bases, leaving 14 bases between them. Germline V gene lookup returns CDR1 MNHEY and CDR2 SVGAGI. This CDR3 is 13 amino acids long.

The gene calls are TRBV7-9 and TRBJ1-1, with D maybe TRBD1 (5 bases). This CDR3 comprises 14 residues. The germline V gene has CDR1 SEHNR and CDR2 FQNEAQ (reference sequence). V lost 8 bases, J lost 3 bases, and 16 bases lay in between. CDR3 sequence reads: CASRPAGRDTEAFF. Here the CDR3 DNA reads TGTGCCAGCCGACCGGCAGGGAGGGACACTGAAGCTTTCTTT.

The rearrangement uses TRBV7-2 and TRBJ1-1; 7 bases line up with TRBD1. J gave up 5 bases and V 5 bases, and 14 bases lay outside the gene matches. Germline V gene data show CDR1 as SGHTA and CDR2 as FQGNSA. The CDR3 contains 16 residues. As DNA, the CDR3 is TGTGCCAGCAGCCCGTCCGGGGGTCAGGGGGTAACTGAAGCTTTCTTT. It codes for CASSPSGGQGVTEAFF.

The chain is built from TRBV29-1 and TRBJ2-2, with a weak D call TRBD2 (5 bases). The germline V and J ends were trimmed by 4 bases and 4 bases, with 16 bases remaining between them. The CDR3 sequence is 15 residues long. Germline V gene data show CDR1 as SQVTM and CDR2 as ANQGSEA. The CDR3 spells CSVVWGALVTGELFF. In DNA form, the CDR3 reads TGCAGCGTTGTGTGGGGAGCCCTGGTCACCGGGGAGCTGTTTTTT.

The chain couples TRBV19 to TRBJ1-1, with D unclear. Germline lookup yields CDR1 LNHDA and CDR2 SQIVND (reference sequence). The V end lost 0 bases, the J end lost 8 bases, and 10 bases lay between the germline ends. The CDR3 totals 13 residues. This CDR3 is CASSIDYRAEAFF. The CDR3 nucleotides read TGTGCCAGTAGTATAGACTACAGAGCCGAAGCTTTCTTT.

This sequence joins TRBV19 and TRBJ1-1, with D tentatively TRBD1 (5 bases). From germline, CDR1 is LNHDA and CDR2 SQIVND (reference sequence). The CDR3 has 16 amino acids. V lost 2 bases and J 2 bases, leaving 15 bases between the germline ends. The CDR3 region is CASSILKRQINTEAFF. CDR3 coding DNA: TGTGCCAGTAGTATATTAAAGCGACAGATCAACACTGAAGCTTTCTTT.